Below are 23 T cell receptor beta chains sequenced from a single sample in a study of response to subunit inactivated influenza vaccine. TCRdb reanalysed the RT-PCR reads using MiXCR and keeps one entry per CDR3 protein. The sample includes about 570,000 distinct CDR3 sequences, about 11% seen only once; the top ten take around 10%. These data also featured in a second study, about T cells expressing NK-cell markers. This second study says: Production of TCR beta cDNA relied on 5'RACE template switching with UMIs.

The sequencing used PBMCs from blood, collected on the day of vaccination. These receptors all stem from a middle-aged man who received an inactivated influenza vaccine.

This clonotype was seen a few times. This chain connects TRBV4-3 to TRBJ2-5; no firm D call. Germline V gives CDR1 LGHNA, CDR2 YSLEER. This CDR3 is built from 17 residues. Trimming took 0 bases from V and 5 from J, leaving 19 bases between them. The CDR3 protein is CASSQDGTYDPKETQYF. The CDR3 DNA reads TGCGCCAGCAGCCAAGACGGAACATACGACCCCAAGGAGACCCAGTACTTC.

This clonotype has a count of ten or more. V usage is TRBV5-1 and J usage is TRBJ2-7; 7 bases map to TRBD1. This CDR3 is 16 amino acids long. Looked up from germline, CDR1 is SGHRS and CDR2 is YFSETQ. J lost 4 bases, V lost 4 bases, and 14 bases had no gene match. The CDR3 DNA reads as TGCGCCAGCAGCCTCACACCGGGACAGTCCTTTTACGAGCAGTACTTC. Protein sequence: CASSLTPGQSFYEQYF.

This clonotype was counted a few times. CDR3 sequence reads: CASSSAFEEAFF. DNA for the CDR3: TGTGCCAGCAGTTCCGCCTTCGAAGAAGCTTTCTTT. The chain employs TRBV6-5 and TRBJ1-1; D unclear. The CDR3 contains 12 residues. The V gene lost 4 bases and the J gene lost 8 bases, with 11 bases spanning the gap. In germline, CDR1 is MNHEY, CDR2 SVGAGI.

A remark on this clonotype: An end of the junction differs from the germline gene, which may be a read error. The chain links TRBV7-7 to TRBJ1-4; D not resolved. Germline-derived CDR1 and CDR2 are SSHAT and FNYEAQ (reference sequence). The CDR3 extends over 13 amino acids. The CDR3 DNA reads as TGTGCTAGCAGCCTATATGTAAATGAAAAACTGTTTTTT. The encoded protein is CASSLYVNEKLFF.

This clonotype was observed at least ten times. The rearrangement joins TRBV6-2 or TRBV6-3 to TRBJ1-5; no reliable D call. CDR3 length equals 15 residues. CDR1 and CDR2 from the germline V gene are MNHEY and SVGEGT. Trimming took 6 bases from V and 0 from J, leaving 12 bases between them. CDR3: CASSKTGYSNQPQHF. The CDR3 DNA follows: TGTGCCAGCAGCAAGACGGGATATAGCAATCAGCCCCAGCATTTT.

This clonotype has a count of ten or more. CDR3 amino acids: CASRAGFEQFF. The CDR3 DNA is TGTGCCAGCAGAGCAGGGTTTGAGCAGTTCTTC. The chain is built from TRBV2 and TRBJ2-1; tentatively, D is TRBD1 (5 bases). Trimming stripped 6 bases from V and 9 bases from J, with 9 bases between. Looked up from germline, CDR1 is SNHLY and CDR2 is FYNNEI. The CDR3 is made up of 11 amino acids.

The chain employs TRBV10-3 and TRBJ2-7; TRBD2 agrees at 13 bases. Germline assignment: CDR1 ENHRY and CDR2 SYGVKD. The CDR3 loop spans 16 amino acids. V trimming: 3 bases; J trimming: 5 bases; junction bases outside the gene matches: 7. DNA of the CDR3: TGTGCCATCAGTGACTTACTAGCGGGGGGGCAAAACGAGCAGTACTTC. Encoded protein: CAISDLLAGGQNEQYF.

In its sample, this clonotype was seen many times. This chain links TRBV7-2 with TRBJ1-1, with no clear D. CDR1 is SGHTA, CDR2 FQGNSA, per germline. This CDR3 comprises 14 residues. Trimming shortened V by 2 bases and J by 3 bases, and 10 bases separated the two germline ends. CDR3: CASSLIPGYTEAFF. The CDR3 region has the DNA TGTGCCAGCAGCTTAATTCCGGGTTACACTGAAGCTTTCTTT.

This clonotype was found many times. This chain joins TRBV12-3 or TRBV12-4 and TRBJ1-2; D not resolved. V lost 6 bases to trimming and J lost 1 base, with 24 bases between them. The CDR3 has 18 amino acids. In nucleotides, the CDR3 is TGTGCCAGCAGGGGCACCGACCGCTTTGGCTTTTTTAACTATGGCTACACCTTC. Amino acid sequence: CASRGTDRFGFFNYGYTF.

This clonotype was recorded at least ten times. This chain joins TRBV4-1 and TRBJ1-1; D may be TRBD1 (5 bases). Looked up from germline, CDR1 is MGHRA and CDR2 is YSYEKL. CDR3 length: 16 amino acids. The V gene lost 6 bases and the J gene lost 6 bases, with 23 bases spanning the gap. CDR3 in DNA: TGCGCCAGCAGTTTTTCACTGGGACCTCTAAGCCCTGAAGCTTTCTTT. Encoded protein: CASSFSLGPLSPEAFF.

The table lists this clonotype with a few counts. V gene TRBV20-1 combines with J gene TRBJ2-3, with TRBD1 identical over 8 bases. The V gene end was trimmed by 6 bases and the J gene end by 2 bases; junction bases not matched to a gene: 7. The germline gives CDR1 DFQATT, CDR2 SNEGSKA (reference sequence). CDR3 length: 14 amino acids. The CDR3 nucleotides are TGCAGTGCGACCTGGGACAGGTTCACAGATACGCAGTATTTT. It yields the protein CSATWDRFTDTQYF.

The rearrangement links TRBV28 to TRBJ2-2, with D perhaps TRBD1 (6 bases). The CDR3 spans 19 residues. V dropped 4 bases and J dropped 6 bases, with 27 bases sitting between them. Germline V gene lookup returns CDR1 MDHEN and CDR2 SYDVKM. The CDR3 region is CASSSVKQGFRSLAGELFF. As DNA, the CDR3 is TGTGCCAGCAGTTCGGTAAAACAGGGTTTTCGGTCTTTGGCCGGGGAGCTGTTTTTT.

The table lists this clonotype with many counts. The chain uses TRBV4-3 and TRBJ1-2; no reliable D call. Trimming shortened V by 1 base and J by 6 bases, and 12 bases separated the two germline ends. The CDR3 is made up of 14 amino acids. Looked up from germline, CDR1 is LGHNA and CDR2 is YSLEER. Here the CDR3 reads CASSQGTRRDGYTF. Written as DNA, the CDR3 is TGCGCCAGCAGCCAAGGGACGCGACGCGATGGCTACACCTTC.

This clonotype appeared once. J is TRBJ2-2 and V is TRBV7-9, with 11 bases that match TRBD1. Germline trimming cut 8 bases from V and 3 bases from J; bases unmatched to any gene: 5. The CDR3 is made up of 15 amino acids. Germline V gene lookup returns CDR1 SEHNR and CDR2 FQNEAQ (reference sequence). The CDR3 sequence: CASEPGQGDTGELFF. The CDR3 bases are TGTGCCAGCGAACCGGGACAGGGGGACACCGGGGAGCTGTTTTTT.

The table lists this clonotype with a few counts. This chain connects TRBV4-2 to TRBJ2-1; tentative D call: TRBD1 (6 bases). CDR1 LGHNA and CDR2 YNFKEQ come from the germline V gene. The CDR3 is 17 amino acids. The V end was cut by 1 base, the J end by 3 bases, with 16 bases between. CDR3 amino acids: CASSQAGLGTHYNEQFF. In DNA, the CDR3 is TGTGCCAGCAGCCAAGCAGGTCTTGGGACACACTACAATGAGCAGTTCTTC.

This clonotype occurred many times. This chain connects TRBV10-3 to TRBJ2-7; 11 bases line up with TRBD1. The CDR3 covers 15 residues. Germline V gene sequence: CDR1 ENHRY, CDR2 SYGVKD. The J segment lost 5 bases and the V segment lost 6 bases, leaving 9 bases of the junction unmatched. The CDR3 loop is CAISAPGQGAHEQYF. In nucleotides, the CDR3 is TGTGCCATCAGCGCTCCAGGACAGGGGGCCCACGAGCAGTACTTC.

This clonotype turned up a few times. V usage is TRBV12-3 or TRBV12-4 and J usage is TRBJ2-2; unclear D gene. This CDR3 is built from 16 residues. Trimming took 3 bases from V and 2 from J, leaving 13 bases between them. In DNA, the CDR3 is TGTGCCAGCAGTTTTGGCGCGCAGGCAAACACCGGGGAGCTGTTTTTT. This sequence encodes CASSFGAQANTGELFF.

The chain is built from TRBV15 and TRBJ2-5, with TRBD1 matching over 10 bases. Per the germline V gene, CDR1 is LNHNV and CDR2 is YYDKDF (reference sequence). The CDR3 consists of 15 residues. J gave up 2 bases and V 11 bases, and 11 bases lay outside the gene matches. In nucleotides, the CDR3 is TGTGCCGCCGCTAGACAGGGGGCGTCACAAGAGACCCAGTACTTC. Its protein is CAAARQGASQETQYF. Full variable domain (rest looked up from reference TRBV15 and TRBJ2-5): DAMVIQNPRYQVTQFGKPVTLSCSQTLNHNVMYWYQQKSSQAPKLLFHYYDKDFNNEADTPDNFQSRRPNTSFCFLDIRSPGLGDTAMYLCAAARQGASQETQYFGPGTRLLVL.

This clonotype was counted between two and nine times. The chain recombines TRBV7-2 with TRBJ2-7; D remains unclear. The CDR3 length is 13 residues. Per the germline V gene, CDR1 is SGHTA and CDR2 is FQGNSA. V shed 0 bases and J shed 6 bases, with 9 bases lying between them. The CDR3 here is CASSLAWVSEQYF. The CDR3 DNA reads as TGTGCCAGCAGCTTAGCTTGGGTCAGCGAGCAGTACTTC.

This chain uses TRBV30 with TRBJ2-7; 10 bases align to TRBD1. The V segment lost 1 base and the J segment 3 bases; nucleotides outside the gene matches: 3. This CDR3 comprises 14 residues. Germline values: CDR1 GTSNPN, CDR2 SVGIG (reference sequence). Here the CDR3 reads CAWSAGTGDYEQYF. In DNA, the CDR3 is TGTGCCTGGAGTGCCGGGACAGGGGACTACGAGCAGTACTTC.

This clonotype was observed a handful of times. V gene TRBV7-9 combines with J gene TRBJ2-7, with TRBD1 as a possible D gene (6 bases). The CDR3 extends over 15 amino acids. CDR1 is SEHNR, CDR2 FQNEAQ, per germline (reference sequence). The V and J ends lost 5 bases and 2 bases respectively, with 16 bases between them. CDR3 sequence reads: CASSPDSGAPYEQYF. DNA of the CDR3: TGTGCCAGCAGCCCAGACTCAGGGGCCCCCTACGAGCAGTACTTC.

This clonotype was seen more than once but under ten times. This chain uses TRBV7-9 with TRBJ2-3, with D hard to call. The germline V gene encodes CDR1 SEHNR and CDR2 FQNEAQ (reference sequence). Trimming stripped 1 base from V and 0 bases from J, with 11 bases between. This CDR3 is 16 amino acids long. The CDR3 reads CASSLERSASTDTQYF. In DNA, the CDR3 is TGTGCCAGCAGCTTAGAGAGGTCAGCTAGCACAGATACGCAGTATTTT.

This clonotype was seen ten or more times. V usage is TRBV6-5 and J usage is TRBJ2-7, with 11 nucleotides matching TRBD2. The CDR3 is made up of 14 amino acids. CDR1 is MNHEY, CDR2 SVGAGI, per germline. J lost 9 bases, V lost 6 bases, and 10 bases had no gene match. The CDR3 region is CASSYSGRAVGQYF. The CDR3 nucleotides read TGTGCCAGCAGCTATAGCGGGAGGGCCGTGGGGCAGTACTTC.